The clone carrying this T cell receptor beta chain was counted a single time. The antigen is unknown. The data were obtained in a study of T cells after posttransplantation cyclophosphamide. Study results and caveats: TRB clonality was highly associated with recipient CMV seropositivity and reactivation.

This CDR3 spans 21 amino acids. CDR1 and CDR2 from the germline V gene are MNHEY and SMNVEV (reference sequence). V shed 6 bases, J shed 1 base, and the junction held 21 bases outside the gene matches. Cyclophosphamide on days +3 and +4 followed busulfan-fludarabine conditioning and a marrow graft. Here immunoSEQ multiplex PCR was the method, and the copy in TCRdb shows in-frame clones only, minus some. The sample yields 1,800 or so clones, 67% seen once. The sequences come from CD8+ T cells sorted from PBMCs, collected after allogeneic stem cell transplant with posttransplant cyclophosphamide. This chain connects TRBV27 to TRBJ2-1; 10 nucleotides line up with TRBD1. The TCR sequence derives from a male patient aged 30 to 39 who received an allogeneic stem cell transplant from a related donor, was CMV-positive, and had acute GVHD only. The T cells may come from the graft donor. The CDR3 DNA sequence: TGTGCCAGCAGCCAATCCCCCGGGACAGGGGAGGTAGGGCTGTCCTACAATGAGCAGTTCTTC. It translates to CASSQSPGTGEVGLSYNEQFF.